This T cell receptor beta chain was recovered during a study of T cell clusters in autoimmune cytopenias. Study-wide results and limits: TRB repertoire shifts in secondary cytopenia and chronic lymphocytic leukemia mostly reflected lymphoma, not autoimmunity.

One tube held mixed TRB-A and TRB-B primer pools for touch-down PCR. Following a re-call of the multiplex PCR reads, TCRdb has one entry per CDR3 protein and lacks DNA. Listed are 4,000 to 6,000 distinct CDR3 sequences; approximately 55% falls within the top ten. With respect to this clonotype: Its antigen is unknown.

In germline, CDR1 is LNHDA, CDR2 SQIVND (reference sequence). This CDR3 is 14 amino acids long. Each sample's input was 200 to 300 ng genomic DNA, 35,000 to 40,000 genome equivalents. The data also belong to a second study, concerning T cell repertoires in aging, cancer and after chemotherapy.

Sequenced sample: peripheral blood. The chain couples TRBV19 to TRBJ1-2. This clonotype was obtained from a human donor with chronic lymphocytic leukemia. The donor label of this sample is uncertain. CDR3 residues: CASSVQGSNYGYTF.